This TCR beta chain comes out of a study of T cells in Graves' hyperthyroidism and ophthalmopathy. The V end was cut by 2 bases, the J end by 8 bases, with 14 bases between. The CDR3 consists of 14 residues. Germline-derived CDR1 and CDR2 are SGDLS and YYNGEE. TCR beta CDR3 sequences were amplified from RNA transcripts. First-round RT-PCR of the TCR CDR3 relied on the HTBI primer set. MiXCR was run by TCRdb on the multiplex PCR reads, yielding one entry per CDR3 protein. Of approximately 720,000 distinct CDR3 sequences listed, roughly a sixth were seen once; the top ten hold 16%. The TCR originated in a woman aged 50 to 65 with Graves' hyperthyroidism that later progressed to Graves' ophthalmopathy. J is TRBJ2-1 and V is TRBV9, with D maybe TRBD1 (6 bases). Sequencing was performed on blood. CDR3: CASSVGNRADEQFF. DNA for the CDR3: TGTGCCAGCAGCGTGGGGAACAGGGCGGATGAGCAGTTCTTC.